Given below is one T cell receptor (beta chain) in context. Its antigen remains unknown. One base away lies a much larger clone, so this may be a sequencing read error. No conserved phenylalanine or tryptophan is present at the end of the CDR3, so a read error is the likely explanation. Sampling of bone marrow took place during active disease in every patient. The source of the sample is a study of read filtering for tumor transcriptome and immune sequencing. At the level of the study: Whole-transcriptome libraries were prepared after DNase treatment.

General study results and limits: Compared with RNA-seq, IR-seq gave much higher clonotype depth and reliability.

This CDR3 has 12 residues. CDR1 is LGHDT, CDR2 YNNKEL, per germline (reference sequence). The V and J ends lost 1 base and 8 bases respectively, with 6 bases between them. From approximately 430 ng of RNA, a library with molecular barcoded alpha/delta and beta/gamma adaptors was made. TCRdb reprocessed the reads via MiXCR and lists one record per CDR3 protein. The sample contains over 45,000 distinct CDR3 sequences, 15% to 20% of which appear only once. The chain has TRBV3-1 and TRBJ2-1; D gene uncertain. The sequencing input was a population of CD138-negative cells sorted from bone marrow. The source of this sequence is a donor aged 40 or older with multiple myeloma. This chain's CDR3 is CASSQGDDEQFL. DNA of the CDR3: TGTGCCAGCAGCCAAGGCGACGATGAGCAGTTCCTC.